This T cell receptor (beta chain) was profiled in a study of shared clonotypes between healthy human individuals. Naive CD8 cells, CD45RO-negative and positively selected for CCR7, excluded terminally differentiated effector memory CD45RA+ cells. Germline CDR1 and CDR2: PRHDT and FYEKMQ (reference sequence). V trimming: 2 bases; J trimming: 3 bases; junction bases outside the gene matches: 8. This CDR3 is built from 17 residues. Method: immunoSEQ multiplex PCR; TCRdb's copy keeps in-frame clones and lacks some. The sample includes millions of clones, about 95% of them seen just once. The chain links TRBV13 to TRBJ2-7; TRBD1 matches at 12 bases. Sequencing was carried out using naive CD8+ T cells sorted from blood. The receptor comes from a man between 18 and 35 years old in good health. The DNA of the CDR3 is TGTGCCAGCAGCTTAACCTCCCGGGACAGGGGGCGCTACGAGCAGTACTTC. It encodes CASSLTSRDRGRYEQYF.